A single sample gave rise to the 27 T cell receptor beta chains below, sequenced in a study of blood T cell repertoires in COVID-19. The method was immunoSEQ multiplex PCR; TCRdb's version includes in-frame clones alone and lacks a portion of them. The table has 55,000 to 75,000 clones, around 86% seen once. The sequenced material came from peripheral blood. The receptors originated from a man aged 45-65 years with active COVID-19.

The chain carries TRBV19 and TRBJ2-3; 8 positions agree with TRBD2. J gave up 2 bases and V 2 bases, and 6 bases lay outside the gene matches. Germline values: CDR1 LNHDA, CDR2 SQIVND (reference sequence). The CDR3 is 16 amino acids. CDR3 nucleotide sequence: TGTGCCAGTAGTATAAAGGCGGGAGGCTACACAGATACGCAGTATTTT. Translation gives CASSIKAGGYTDTQYF.

V usage is TRBV4-2 and J usage is TRBJ2-1, with 8 positions matching TRBD2. The V segment lost 1 base and the J segment 7 bases; nucleotides outside the gene matches: 6. CDR1 and CDR2 from the germline V gene are LGHNA and YNFKEQ. The CDR3 is made up of 15 amino acids. CDR3 in amino acids: CASSQGGGSGNEQFF. Written as DNA, the CDR3 is TGTGCCAGCAGCCAAGGCGGGGGGAGTGGGAATGAGCAGTTCTTC.

The chain uses TRBV10-2 and TRBJ1-4, with D possibly matching TRBD1 (5 bases). CDR3 length: 13 amino acids. V was clipped by 6 bases and J by 6 bases, with 11 bases between them. CDR1 and CDR2 (germline): WSHSY, SAAADI. The DNA for the CDR3 is TGCGCCAGCAGCGGAGGGGTTGATGAAAAACTGTTTTTT. Protein sequence: CASSGGVDEKLFF.

CDR3: CASSVSIVNEQYF. For the CDR3, the DNA is TGTGCCAGCAGCGTATCTATCGTTAACGAGCAGTACTTC. The chain is built from TRBV9 and TRBJ2-7; D is undetermined. The V and J ends lost 1 base and 5 bases respectively, with 10 bases between them. CDR1 is SGDLS, CDR2 YYNGEE, per germline. The CDR3 runs to 13 residues.

V is TRBV10-3 and J is TRBJ2-2, with a tentative D call TRBD1 (6 bases). The CDR3 length is 13 residues. The germline V gene has CDR1 ENHRY and CDR2 SYGVKD. With 6 bases removed from V and 2 bases from J, the gap between germline ends came to 7 bases. This CDR3 is CAIRDRNTGELFF. DNA for the CDR3: TGTGCCATCAGGGACAGAAACACCGGGGAGCTGTTTTTT.

V usage is TRBV7-2 and J usage is TRBJ1-1, with D perhaps matching TRBD1 (6 bases). With 1 base removed from V and 6 bases from J, the gap between germline ends came to 15 bases. This CDR3 is built from 15 residues. Germline V CDR1 and CDR2: SGHTA, FQGNSA. The CDR3 reads CASSLEGVVTAEAFF. The CDR3 DNA sequence: TGTGCCAGCAGCTTAGAGGGGGTCGTAACAGCTGAAGCTTTCTTT.

This sequence joins TRBV7-3 and TRBJ2-7; D is undetermined. Trimming removed 4 bases at V and 2 bases at J, with 21 bases between. The germline gives CDR1 SGHTA, CDR2 FQGTGA. The CDR3 has 17 residues. The DNA of the CDR3 is TGTGCCAGCAGCTCCTCCTCCCTGGCCGCTGAAACCTACGAGCAGTACTTC. Amino acids: CASSSSSLAAETYEQYF.

Only one count was recorded for this clone. The chain has TRBV7-8 and TRBJ2-6; TRBD1 agrees at 7 bases. CDR3 length: 17 residues. Germline CDR1 reads SGHVS; CDR2 reads FQNEAQ. Unmatched junction bases numbered 6, after V lost 4 bases and J lost 0 bases. The CDR3: CASSWGQYSSGANVLTF. The CDR3 region has the DNA TGTGCCAGCAGCTGGGGACAGTACTCCTCTGGGGCCAACGTCCTGACTTTC.

This chain uses TRBV25-1 with TRBJ2-2, with D tentatively TRBD2 (5 bases). V lost 6 bases and J lost 0, with 8 bases in between. The CDR3 covers 14 residues. The germline V gene encodes CDR1 MGHDK and CDR2 SYGVNS. The CDR3 DNA is TGTGCCAGCAGAGAGGGTTCGAACACCGGGGAGCTGTTTTTT. Residues: CASREGSNTGELFF. The full variable domain, rest sourced from reference TRBV25-1 and TRBJ2-2, is EADIYQTPRYLVIGTGKKITLECSQTMGHDKMYWYQQDPGMELHLIHYSYGVNSTEKGDLSSESTVSRIRTEHFPLTLESARPSHTSQYLCASREGSNTGELFFGEGSRLTVL.

This clone was seen a few times. This rearrangement joins TRBV3-1 (or the pseudogene TRBV3-2) to TRBJ2-1; 8 positions match TRBD2. V shed 6 bases, J shed 6 bases, and the junction held 10 bases outside the gene matches. This CDR3 is 15 amino acids long. The germline gives CDR1 LGHDT, CDR2 YNNKEL (reference sequence). The CDR3 reads CASSTGLAVRNEQFF. The CDR3 bases are TGTGCCAGCAGTACAGGACTAGCAGTTCGCAATGAGCAGTTCTTC.

The CDR3 nucleotides read TGTGCCAGGGGGGAGGATGAGCAGTTCTTC. It specifies CARGEDEQFF. V is TRBV21-1 and J is TRBJ2-1; the table's D call of TRBD2 was not tested on the DNA. TRBV21-1 is tagged as a pseudogene. The CDR3 is made up of 10 amino acids.

The rearrangement links TRBV13 to TRBJ1-4, with a weak D call TRBD1 (6 bases). The germline CDR1 and CDR2 sequences are PRHDT and FYEKMQ (reference sequence). V was clipped by 8 bases and J by 6 bases, with 16 bases between them. There are 14 residues in the CDR3. CDR3 protein: CASPGGAADEKLFF. The CDR3 region has the DNA TGTGCCAGCCCCGGGGGGGCCGCTGATGAAAAACTGTTTTTT.

The chain joins TRBV29-1 to TRBJ2-5; 7 bases are shared with TRBD1. CDR3 length: 15 amino acids. Losses at the gene ends were 6 bases for V and 5 bases for J; bases not matched to a gene: 15. In germline, CDR1 is SQVTM, CDR2 ANQGSEA. The CDR3 reads CSVRASLTGMETQYF. In DNA form, the CDR3 reads TGCAGCGTCCGCGCTTCACTGACAGGGATGGAGACCCAGTACTTC.

The rearrangement links TRBV28 to TRBJ2-2, with D possibly TRBD2 on 6 matching bases. This CDR3 is built from 12 residues. V was shortened by 10 bases and J by 5 bases, with 11 bases between the two germline ends. CDR1 MDHEN and CDR2 SYDVKM come from the germline V gene. CDR3 DNA sequence: TGTGCCACCGAGGGGACTACCGGGGAGCTGTTTTTT. It is translated as CATEGTTGELFF.

Here the CDR3 reads CASSDPQLGGYEQYF. The DNA of the CDR3 is TGTGCCAGCAGTGATCCGCAGCTGGGGGGGTACGAGCAGTACTTC. The chain uses TRBV2 and TRBJ2-7; 7 nucleotides match TRBD2. V trimming: 3 bases; J trimming: 4 bases; junction bases outside the gene matches: 9. CDR3 size: 15 residues. From germline, CDR1 is SNHLY and CDR2 FYNNEI.

J is TRBJ2-1 and V is TRBV7-9, with 7 bases matching TRBD2. CDR1 and CDR2 (germline): SEHNR, FQNEAQ (reference sequence). The V and J ends lost 4 bases and 6 bases, in that order; junction bases with no gene match: 9. The CDR3 is 15 amino acids. As DNA, the CDR3 is TGTGCCAGCAGCTCAAGGGCTAGCGGCCCCAATGAGCAGTTCTTC. This translates into CASSSRASGPNEQFF.

The chain is built from TRBV27 and TRBJ1-2, with D unclear. Looked up from germline, CDR1 is MNHEY and CDR2 is SMNVEV (reference sequence). Trimming took off 4 bases at V and 4 bases at J, with 10 bases between the two ends. This CDR3 region has 13 residues. The CDR3 DNA sequence: TGTGCCAGCAGTTCTACCTCTGGCTATGGCTACACCTTC. Amino acids: CASSSTSGYGYTF.

The V gene is TRBV7-9, the J gene TRBJ1-4; 9 nucleotides align to TRBD1. J gave up 5 bases and V 6 bases, and 10 bases lay outside the gene matches. Germline V CDR1 and CDR2: SEHNR, FQNEAQ (reference sequence). The CDR3 consists of 16 residues. The CDR3 protein is CASSQTGGVWNEKLFF. The CDR3, as DNA: TGTGCCAGCAGTCAAACAGGGGGCGTCTGGAATGAAAAACTGTTTTTT.

The rearrangement uses TRBV27 and TRBJ1-1; 7 positions match TRBD1. The CDR3 totals 15 residues. Germline loops: CDR1 MNHEY, CDR2 SMNVEV (reference sequence). Trimming at V came to 4 bases and at J to 4 bases, leaving 9 bases not matched to a gene. CDR3 region: CASSSRTGSGTEAFF. The CDR3 bases are TGTGCCAGCAGTTCCCGGACAGGATCAGGCACTGAAGCTTTCTTT.

This sequence joins TRBV9 and TRBJ2-1; D might be TRBD2 (5 bases). The CDR3 consists of 15 residues. Trimming shortened V by 6 bases and J by 0 bases, and 13 bases separated the two germline ends. Germline CDR1 reads SGDLS; CDR2 reads YYNGEE. CDR3 nucleotides: TGTGCCAGCACCATGGGAGTCAGCTCCTACAATGAGCAGTTCTTC. Protein product: CASTMGVSSYNEQFF.

This clone appeared a few times. The chain has TRBV28 and TRBJ2-7; TRBD2 agrees at 8 bases. After removal of 3 bases from V and 3 bases from J, the junction contained 7 bases not matched to a gene. This CDR3 contains 15 residues. Germline V gene lookup returns CDR1 MDHEN and CDR2 SYDVKM. Here the CDR3 DNA reads TGTGCCAGCAGTTTGCCGGGAGGGGTAAACTACGAGCAGTACTTC. Translated, it gives CASSLPGGVNYEQYF.

The chain combines TRBV28 with TRBJ1-5; no definite D call. V dropped 4 bases and J dropped 6 bases, with 19 bases sitting between them. Germline V lookup: CDR1 MDHEN, CDR2 SYDVKM. This CDR3 is 16 amino acids long. CDR3 amino acids: CASSSPDDYSGQPQHF. The CDR3 DNA sequence: TGTGCCAGCAGTTCCCCAGACGACTACTCGGGTCAGCCCCAGCATTTT.

A single count supports this clone. The chain is built from TRBV6-2 or TRBV6-3 and TRBJ1-1; 8 positions agree with TRBD1. The trim removed 0 bases at V and 4 bases at J, leaving 7 bases unmatched. This CDR3 is built from 16 residues. The germline V gene encodes CDR1 MNHEY and CDR2 SVGEGT. For the CDR3, the DNA is TGTGCCAGCAGTTACTCCCAGGGGGCTGTGATCACTGAAGCTTTCTTT. It is translated as CASSYSQGAVITEAFF.

The chain combines TRBV5-8 with TRBJ1-5, with a possible D match to TRBD1 (5 bases). There are 15 residues in the CDR3. Germline loops: CDR1 SGHTS, CDR2 YDEGEE. Trimming removed 5 bases from V and 9 bases from J, with 21 bases in between. The CDR3 coding sequence is TGTGCCAGCAGTCTGCTTGGGGCCGAGCAGAGGCCCCAGCATTTT. Protein sequence: CASSLLGAEQRPQHF.

The chain employs TRBV19 and TRBJ2-5; 12 bases align to TRBD1. Germline V gene data show CDR1 as LNHDA and CDR2 as SQIVND (reference sequence). Trimming at V came to 8 bases and at J to 5 bases, leaving 3 bases not matched to a gene. The CDR3 consists of 13 residues. CDR3 in amino acids: CASGDRGLETQYF. CDR3 nucleotide sequence: TGTGCCAGTGGGGACAGGGGGCTCGAGACCCAGTACTTC.

This sequence joins TRBV9 and TRBJ1-4; 8 nucleotides agree with TRBD1. CDR3 length: 16 residues. Germline-derived CDR1 and CDR2 are SGDLS and YYNGEE. Germline trimming cut 0 bases from V and 3 bases from J; bases unmatched to any gene: 4. CDR3 DNA: TGTGCCAGCAGCGTAGGGACAGGGTCTGCTAATGAAAAACTGTTTTTT. Its translation: CASSVGTGSANEKLFF.

This clone was observed once. The CDR3 spells CASSVGRERFTLNSPLHF. For the CDR3, the DNA is TGTGCCAGCAGCGTAGGTAGGGAGCGGTTTACGCTTAATTCACCCCTCCACTTT. This chain connects TRBV9 to TRBJ1-6; no clear D gene. V lost 0 bases and J lost 6, with 19 bases in between. Germline CDR1 is SGDLS and CDR2 is YYNGEE. This CDR3 contains 18 residues.